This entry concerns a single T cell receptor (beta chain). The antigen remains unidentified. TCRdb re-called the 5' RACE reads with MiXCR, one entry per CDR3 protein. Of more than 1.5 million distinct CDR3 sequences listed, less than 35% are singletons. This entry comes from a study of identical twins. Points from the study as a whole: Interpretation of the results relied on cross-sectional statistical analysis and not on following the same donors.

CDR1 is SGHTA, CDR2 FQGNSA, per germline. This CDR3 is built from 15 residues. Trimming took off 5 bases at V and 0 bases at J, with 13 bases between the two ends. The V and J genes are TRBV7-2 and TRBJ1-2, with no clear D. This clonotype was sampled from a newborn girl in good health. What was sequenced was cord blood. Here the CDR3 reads CASSPTVPANYGYTF. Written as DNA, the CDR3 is TGTGCCAGCAGCCCGACTGTTCCAGCTAACTATGGCTACACCTTC. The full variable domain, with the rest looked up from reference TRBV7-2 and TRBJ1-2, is GAGVSQSPSNKVTEKGKDVELRCDPISGHTALYWYRQSLGQGLEFLIYFQGNSAPDKSGLPSDRFSAERTGGSVSTLTIQRTQQEDSAVYLCASSPTVPANYGYTFGSGTRLTVV.